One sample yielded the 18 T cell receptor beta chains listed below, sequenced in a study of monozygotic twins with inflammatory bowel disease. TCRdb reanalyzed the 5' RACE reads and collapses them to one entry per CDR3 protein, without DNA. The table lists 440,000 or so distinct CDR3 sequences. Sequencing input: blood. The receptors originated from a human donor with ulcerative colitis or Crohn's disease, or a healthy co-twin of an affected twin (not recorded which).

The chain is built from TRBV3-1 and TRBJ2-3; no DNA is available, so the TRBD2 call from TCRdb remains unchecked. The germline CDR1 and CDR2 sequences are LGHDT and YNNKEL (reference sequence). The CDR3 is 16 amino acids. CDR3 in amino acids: CASSHIAGGHADTQYF.

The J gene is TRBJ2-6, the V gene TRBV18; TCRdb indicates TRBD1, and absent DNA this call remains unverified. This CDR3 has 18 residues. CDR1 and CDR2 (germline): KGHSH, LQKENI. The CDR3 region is CASSASAGFDSGANVLTF.

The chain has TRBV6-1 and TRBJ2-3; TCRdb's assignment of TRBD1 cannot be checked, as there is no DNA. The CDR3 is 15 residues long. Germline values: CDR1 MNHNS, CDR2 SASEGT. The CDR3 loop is CASSGGQGMGDTQYF.

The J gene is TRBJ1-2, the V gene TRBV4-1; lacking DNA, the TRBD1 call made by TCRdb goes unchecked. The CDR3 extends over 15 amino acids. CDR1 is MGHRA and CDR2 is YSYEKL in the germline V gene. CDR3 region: CASSPPRTGGDGYTF.

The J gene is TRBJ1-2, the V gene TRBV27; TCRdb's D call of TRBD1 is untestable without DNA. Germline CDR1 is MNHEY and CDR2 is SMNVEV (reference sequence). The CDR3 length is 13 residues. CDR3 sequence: CASSSSPKWGYTF.

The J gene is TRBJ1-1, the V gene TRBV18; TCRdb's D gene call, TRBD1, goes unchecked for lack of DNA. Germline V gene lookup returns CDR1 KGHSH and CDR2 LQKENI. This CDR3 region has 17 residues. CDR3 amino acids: CASSQQGPQILNTEAFF.

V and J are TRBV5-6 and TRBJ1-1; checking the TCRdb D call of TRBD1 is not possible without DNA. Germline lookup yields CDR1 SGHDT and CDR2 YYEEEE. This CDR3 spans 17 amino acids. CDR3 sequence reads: CASSSRGVQPGNTEAFF.

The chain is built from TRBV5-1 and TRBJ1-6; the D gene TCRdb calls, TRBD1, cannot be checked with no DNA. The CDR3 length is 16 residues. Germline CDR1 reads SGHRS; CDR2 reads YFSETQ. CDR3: CASSLAPGQGESPLHF.

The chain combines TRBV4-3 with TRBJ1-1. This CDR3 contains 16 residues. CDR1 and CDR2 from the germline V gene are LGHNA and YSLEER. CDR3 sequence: CASSQDHGGFGTEAFF.

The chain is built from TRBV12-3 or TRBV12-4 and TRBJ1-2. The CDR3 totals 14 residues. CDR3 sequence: CASSSTTATHGYTF.

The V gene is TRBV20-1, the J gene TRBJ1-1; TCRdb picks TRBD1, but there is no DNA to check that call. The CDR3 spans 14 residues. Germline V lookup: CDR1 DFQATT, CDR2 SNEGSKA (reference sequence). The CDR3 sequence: CSARQSGQSVEAFF.

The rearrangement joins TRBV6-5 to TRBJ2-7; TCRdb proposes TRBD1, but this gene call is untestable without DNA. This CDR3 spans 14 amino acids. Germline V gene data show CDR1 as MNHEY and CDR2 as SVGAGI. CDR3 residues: CASSYSFTPAEQYF.

The CDR3 loop is CASSQSGVTDTQYF. The chain carries TRBV3-1 and TRBJ2-3; the TCRdb call, TRBD1, lacks DNA for checking. The CDR3 runs to 14 residues. Germline-derived CDR1 and CDR2 are LGHDT and YNNKEL (reference sequence).

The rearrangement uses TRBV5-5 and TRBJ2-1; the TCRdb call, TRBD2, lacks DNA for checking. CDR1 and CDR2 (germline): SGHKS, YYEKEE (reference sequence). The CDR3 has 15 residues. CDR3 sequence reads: CASSSGPARYNEQFF.

CDR3 residues: CSARRDQIGEQYF. The V call is TRBV20-1, the J call TRBJ2-7. Germline CDR1 reads DFQATT; CDR2 reads SNEGSKA (reference sequence). This CDR3 has 13 amino acids.

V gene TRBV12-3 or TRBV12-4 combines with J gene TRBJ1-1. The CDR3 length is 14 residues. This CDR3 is CASIPWLVNTEAFF.

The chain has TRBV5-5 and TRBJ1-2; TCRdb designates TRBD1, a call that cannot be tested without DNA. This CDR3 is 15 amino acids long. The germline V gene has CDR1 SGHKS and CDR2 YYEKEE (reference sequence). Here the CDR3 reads CASSLARGTPYGYTF.

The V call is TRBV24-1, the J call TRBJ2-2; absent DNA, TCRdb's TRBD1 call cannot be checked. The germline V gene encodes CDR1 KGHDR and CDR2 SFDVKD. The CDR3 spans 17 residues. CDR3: CATSDWDAYGITGELFF.